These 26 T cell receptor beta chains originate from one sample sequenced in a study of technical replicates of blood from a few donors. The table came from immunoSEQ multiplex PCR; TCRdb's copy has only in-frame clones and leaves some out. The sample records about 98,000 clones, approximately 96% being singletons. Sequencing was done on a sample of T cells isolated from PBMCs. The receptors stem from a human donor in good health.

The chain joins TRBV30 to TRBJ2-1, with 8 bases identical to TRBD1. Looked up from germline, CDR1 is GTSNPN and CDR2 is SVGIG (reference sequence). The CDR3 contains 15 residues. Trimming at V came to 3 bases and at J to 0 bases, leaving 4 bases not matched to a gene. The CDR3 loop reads CAWSQGAFSYNEQFF. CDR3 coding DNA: TGTGCCTGGAGCCAGGGGGCCTTCTCCTACAATGAGCAGTTCTTC.

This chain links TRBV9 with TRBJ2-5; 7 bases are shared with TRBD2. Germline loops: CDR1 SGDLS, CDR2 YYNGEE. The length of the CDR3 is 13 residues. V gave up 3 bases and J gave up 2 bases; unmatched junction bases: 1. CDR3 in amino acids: CASSAGGQETQYF. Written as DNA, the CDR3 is TGTGCCAGCAGCGCGGGGGGACAAGAGACCCAGTACTTC.

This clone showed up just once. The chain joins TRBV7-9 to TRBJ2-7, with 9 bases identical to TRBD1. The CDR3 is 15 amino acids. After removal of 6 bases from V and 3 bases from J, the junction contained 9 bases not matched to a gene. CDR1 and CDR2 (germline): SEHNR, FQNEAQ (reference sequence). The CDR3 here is CASRDSGTGLYEQYF. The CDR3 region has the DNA TGTGCCAGCAGGGACTCCGGGACAGGGCTCTACGAGCAGTACTTC.

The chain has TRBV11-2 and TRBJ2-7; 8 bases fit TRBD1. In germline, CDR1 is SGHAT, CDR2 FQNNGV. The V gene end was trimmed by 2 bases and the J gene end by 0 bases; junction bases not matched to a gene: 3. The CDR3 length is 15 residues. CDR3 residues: CASSLTGQGSYEQYF. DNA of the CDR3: TGTGCCAGCAGCTTAACCGGACAGGGCTCCTACGAGCAGTACTTC.

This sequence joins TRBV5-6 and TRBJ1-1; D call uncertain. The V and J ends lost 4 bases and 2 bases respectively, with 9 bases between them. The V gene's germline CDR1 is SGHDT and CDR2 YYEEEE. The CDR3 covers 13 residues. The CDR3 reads CASSPGPNTEAFF. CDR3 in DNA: TGTGCCAGCAGCCCAGGCCCAAACACTGAAGCTTTCTTT.

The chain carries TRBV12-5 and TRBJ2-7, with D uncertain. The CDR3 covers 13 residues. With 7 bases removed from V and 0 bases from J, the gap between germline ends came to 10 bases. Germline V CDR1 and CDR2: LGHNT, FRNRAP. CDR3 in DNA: TGTGCTAGTGCCACCGGTAGCTCCTACGAGCAGTACTTC. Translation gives CASATGSSYEQYF.

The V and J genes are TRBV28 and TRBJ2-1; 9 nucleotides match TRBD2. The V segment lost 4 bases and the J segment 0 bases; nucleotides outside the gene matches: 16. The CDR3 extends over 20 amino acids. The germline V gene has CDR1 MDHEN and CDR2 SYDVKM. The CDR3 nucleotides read TGTGCCAGCAGTTCCCTCTGGCTAGCGGGGAAGAGAGTCTCCTACAATGAGCAGTTCTTC. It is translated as CASSSLWLAGKRVSYNEQFF.

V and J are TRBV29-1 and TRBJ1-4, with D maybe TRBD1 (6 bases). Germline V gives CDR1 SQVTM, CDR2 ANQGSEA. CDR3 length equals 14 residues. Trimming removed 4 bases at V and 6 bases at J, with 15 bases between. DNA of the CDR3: TGCAGCGTTGCCACGACAGGCGGAGATGAAAAACTGTTTTTT. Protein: CSVATTGGDEKLFF.

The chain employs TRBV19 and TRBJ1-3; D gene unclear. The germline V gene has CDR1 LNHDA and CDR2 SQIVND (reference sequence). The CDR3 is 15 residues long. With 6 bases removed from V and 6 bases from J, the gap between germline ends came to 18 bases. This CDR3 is CASRERLPLLNTIYF. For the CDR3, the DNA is TGTGCCAGTAGAGAGCGACTACCTTTATTAAACACCATATATTTT.

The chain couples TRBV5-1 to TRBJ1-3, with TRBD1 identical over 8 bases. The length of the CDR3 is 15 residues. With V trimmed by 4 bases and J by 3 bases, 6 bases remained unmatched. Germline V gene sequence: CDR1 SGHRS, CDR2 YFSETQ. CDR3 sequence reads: CASSPGQASGNTIYF. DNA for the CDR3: TGCGCCAGCAGCCCGGGACAGGCAAGTGGAAACACCATATATTTT.

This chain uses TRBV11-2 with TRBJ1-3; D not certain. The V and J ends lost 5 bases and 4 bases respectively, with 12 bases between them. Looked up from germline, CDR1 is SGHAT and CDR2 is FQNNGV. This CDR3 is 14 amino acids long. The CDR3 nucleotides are TGTGCCAGCAGCCCCAGGATAGGAGGAAACACCATATATTTT. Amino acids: CASSPRIGGNTIYF.

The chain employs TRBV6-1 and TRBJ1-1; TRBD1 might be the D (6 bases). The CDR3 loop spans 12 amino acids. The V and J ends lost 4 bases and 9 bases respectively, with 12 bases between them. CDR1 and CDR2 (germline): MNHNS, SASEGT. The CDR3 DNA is TGTGCCAGCAGTGTGGGGGCAGAGAAAGCTTTCTTT. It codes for CASSVGAEKAFF.

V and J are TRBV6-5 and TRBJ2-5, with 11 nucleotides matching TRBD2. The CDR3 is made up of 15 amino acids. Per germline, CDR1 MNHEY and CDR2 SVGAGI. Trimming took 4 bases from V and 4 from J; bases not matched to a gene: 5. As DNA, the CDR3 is TGTGCCAGCAGTTCACTAGCGGGAGAAGGAGAGACCCAGTACTTC. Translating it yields CASSSLAGEGETQYF.

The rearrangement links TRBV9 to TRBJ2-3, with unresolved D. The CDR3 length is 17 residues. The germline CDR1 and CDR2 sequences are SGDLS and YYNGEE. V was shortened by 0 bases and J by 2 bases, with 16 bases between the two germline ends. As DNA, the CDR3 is TGTGCCAGCAGCGTAGGGTCTGTCGGTTCCTTCACAGATACGCAGTATTTT. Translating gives CASSVGSVGSFTDTQYF.

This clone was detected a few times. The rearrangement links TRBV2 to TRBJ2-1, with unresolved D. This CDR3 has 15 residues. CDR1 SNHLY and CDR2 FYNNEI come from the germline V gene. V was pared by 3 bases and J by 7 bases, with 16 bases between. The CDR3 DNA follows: TGTGCCAGCAGTGAGGGTAGCACTTATTTGAATGAGCAGTTCTTC. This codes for CASSEGSTYLNEQFF. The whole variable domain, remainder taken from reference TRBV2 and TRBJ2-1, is EPEVTQTPSHQVTQMGQEVILRCVPISNHLYFYWYRQILGQKVEFLVSFYNNEISEKSEIFDDQFSVERPDGSNFTLKIRSTKLEDSAMYFCASSEGSTYLNEQFFGPGTRLTVL.

CDR3 sequence (DNA): TGTGCCAGTAGTATCAGCGGGGAGGGGGCCTACGAGCAGTACTTC. It translates to CASSISGEGAYEQYF. The J gene is TRBJ2-7, the V gene TRBV19; a possible D gene is TRBD2 (7 bases). The CDR3 loop spans 15 amino acids. Trimming cost V 3 bases and J 2 bases, with 14 bases left between them. Germline assignment: CDR1 LNHDA and CDR2 SQIVND (reference sequence).

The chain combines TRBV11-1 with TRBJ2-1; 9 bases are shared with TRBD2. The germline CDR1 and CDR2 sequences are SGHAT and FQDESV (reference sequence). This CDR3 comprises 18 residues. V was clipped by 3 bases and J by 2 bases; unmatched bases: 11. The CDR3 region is CASSFTQRLAEPYNEQFF. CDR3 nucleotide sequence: TGTGCCAGCAGCTTTACCCAACGACTAGCGGAACCCTACAATGAGCAGTTCTTC. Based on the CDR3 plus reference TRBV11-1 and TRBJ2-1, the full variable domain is EAEVAQSPRYKITEKSQAVAFWCDPISGHATLYWYRQILGQGPELLVQFQDESVVDDSQLPKDRFSAERLKGVDSTLKIQPAELGDSAMYLCASSFTQRLAEPYNEQFFGPGTRLTVL.

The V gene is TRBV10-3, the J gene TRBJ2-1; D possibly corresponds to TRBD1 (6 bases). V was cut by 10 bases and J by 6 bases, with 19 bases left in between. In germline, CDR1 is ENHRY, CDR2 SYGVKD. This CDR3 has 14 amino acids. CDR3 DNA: TGTGCCAGCAAACAGGGCCTCACATCCAATGAGCAGTTCTTC. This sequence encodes CASKQGLTSNEQFF.

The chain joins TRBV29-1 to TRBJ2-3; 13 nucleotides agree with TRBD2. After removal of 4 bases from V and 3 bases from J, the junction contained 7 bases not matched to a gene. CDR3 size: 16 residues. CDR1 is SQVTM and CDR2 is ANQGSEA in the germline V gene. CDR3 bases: TGCAGCGTTGCTACTTCGACTAGCGGGGGGACAGATACGCAGTATTTT. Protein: CSVATSTSGGTDTQYF.

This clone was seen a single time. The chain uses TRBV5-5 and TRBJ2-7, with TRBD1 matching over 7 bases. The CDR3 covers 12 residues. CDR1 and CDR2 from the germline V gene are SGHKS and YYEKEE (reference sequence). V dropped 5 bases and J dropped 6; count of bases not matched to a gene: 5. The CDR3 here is CASSYTGAEQYF. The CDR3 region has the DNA TGTGCCAGCAGTTATACAGGGGCCGAGCAGTACTTC.

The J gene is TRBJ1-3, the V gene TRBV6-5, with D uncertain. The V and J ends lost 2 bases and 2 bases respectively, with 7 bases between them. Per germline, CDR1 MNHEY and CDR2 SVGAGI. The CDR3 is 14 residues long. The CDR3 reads CASSYAGAGNTIYF. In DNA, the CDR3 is TGTGCCAGCAGTTACGCGGGTGCTGGAAACACCATATATTTT.

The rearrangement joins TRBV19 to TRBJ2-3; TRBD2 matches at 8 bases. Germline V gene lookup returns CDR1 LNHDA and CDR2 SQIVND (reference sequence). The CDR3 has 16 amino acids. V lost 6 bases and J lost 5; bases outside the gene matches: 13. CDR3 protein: CASRGGRLAFIDTQYF. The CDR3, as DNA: TGTGCCAGTAGAGGAGGTAGACTAGCGTTCATAGATACGCAGTATTTT.

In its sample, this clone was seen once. CDR3 sequence: CASGGTSGSSYNEQFF. The CDR3 bases are TGTGCCAGCGGGGGGACTAGCGGGAGTTCCTACAATGAGCAGTTCTTC. V gene TRBV28 combines with J gene TRBJ2-1; 14 bases align to TRBD2. The CDR3 runs 16 residues. CDR1 and CDR2 from the germline V gene are MDHEN and SYDVKM. V trimming: 8 bases; J trimming: 1 base; junction bases outside the gene matches: 4.

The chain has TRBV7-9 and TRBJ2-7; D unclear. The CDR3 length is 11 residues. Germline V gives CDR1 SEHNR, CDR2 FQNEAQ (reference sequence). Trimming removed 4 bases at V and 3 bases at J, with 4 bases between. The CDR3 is CASSSDYEQYF. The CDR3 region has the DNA TGTGCCAGCAGCTCAGACTACGAGCAGTACTTC.

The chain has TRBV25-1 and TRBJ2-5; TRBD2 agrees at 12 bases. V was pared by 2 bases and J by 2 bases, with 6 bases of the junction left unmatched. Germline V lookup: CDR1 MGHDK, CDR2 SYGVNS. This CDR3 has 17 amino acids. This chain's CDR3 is CASSEGLLAGGQETQYF. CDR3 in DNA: TGTGCCAGCAGTGAAGGGTTACTAGCGGGAGGTCAAGAGACCCAGTACTTC.

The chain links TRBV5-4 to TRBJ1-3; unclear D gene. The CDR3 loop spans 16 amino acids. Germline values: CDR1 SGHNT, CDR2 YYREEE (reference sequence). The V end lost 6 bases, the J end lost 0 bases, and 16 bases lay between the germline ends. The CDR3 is CASTKRGPSSGNTIYF. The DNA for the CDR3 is TGTGCCAGCACCAAACGAGGGCCATCCTCTGGAAACACCATATATTTT.